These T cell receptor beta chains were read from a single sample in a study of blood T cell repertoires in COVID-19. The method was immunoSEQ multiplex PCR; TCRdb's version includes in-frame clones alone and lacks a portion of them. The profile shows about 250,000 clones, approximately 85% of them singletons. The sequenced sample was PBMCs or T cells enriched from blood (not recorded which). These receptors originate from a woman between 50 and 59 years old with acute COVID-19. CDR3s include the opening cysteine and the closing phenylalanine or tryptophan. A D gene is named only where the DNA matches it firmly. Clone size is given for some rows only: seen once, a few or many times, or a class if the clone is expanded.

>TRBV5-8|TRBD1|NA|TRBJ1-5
TGTGCCAGCAGCCTAGGGACAGGGGGAAGGGATCAGCCCCAGCATTTT
CASSLGTGGRDQPQHF
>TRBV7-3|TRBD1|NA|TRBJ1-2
TGTGCCAGCAGCTTAGACGCAGGGGGCATAGGCTACACCTTC
CASSLDAGGIGYTF
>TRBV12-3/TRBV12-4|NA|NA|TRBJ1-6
TGTGCCAGCAGCCCCGGGACTTACGACCTCCACTTT
CASSPGTYDLHF
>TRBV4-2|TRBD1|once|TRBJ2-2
TGTGCCAGCAGCCAACAGAGGGGACAGGGGTACACCGGGGAGCTGTTTTTT
CASSQQRGQGYTGELFF
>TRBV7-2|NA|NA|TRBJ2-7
TGTGCCGTCACTACTACATCCTACGAGCAGTACTTC
CAVTTTSYEQYF
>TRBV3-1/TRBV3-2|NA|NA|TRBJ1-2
TGTGCCAGCAGCCCTGGCTCTAACTATGGCTACACCTTC
CASSPGSNYGYTF
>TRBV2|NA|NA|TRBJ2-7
TGTGCCAGCAGTGAATCGTCAGGGTTGCACGAGCAGTACTTC
CASSESSGLHEQYF
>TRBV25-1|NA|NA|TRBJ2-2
TGTGCCAGCACCTCACTAGAGGGCAGGGAGCTGTTTTTT
CASTSLEGRELFF
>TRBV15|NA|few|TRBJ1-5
TGTGCCACCAGCAGAGATTACGGACAAAGCAATCAGCCCCAGCATTTT
CATSRDYGQSNQPQHF
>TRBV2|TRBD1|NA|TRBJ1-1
TGTGCCAAAGACAGGGGGAACACTGAAGCTTTCTTT
CAKDRGNTEAFF
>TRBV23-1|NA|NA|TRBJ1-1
TGCGCCAGCAGTGAGGAGGCCGAGGAAGCTTTCTTT
CASSEEAEEAFF
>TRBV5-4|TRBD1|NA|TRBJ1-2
TGTGCCAGCAGCTTGGGACAGGGGGGAGTTAACTATGGCTACACCTTC
CASSLGQGGVNYGYTF
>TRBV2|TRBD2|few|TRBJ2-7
TGTGCCAGCAGGACTAGCGGGGTCTACGAGCAGTACTTC
CASRTSGVYEQYF
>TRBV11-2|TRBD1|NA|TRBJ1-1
TGTGCCAGCAGCTCCGGGACAGTGAACACTGAAGCTTTCTTT
CASSSGTVNTEAFF
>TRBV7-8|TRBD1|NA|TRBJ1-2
TGTGCCAGCAGCTTAGGGGACAGCAGAGGCTATGGCTACACCTTC
CASSLGDSRGYGYTF
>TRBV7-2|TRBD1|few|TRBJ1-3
TGTGCCAGCAGCGCGACAGGGGGTGCTGGAAACACCATATATTTT
CASSATGGAGNTIYF
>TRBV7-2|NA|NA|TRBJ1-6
TGTGCCAGCAGCTGGGGGGGACGGGGGCTACCACCCCTCCACTTT
CASSWGGRGLPPLHF
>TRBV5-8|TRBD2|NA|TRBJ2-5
TGTGCCAGCAGCTTCGGGACTAGCGGGGGAATCCAAGAGACCCAGTACTTC
CASSFGTSGGIQETQYF
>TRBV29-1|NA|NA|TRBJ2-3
TGCAGCGTTGATCCAGGCACAGATACGCAGTATTTT
CSVDPGTDTQYF
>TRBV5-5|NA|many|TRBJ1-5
TGTGCCAGCAGCTTTCGGGGAAGCAATCAGCCCCAGCATTTT
CASSFRGSNQPQHF
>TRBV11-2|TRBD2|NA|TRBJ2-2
TGTGCCAGCAGGGGTTACCGGGGGGAGACCGGGGAGCTGTTTTTT
CASRGYRGETGELFF
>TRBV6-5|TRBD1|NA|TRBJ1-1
TGTGCCAGCAGTTCCTATGGACAGGGGGCGGCCACTGAAGCTTTCTTT
CASSSYGQGAATEAFF
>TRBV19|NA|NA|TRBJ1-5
TGTGCCAGTAGTACGACAGAGCAGCCCCAGCATTTT
CASSTTEQPQHF
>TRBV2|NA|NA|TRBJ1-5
TGTGCCAGCAGTGTAGACCAGGGGAGCAATCAGCCCCAGCATTTT
CASSVDQGSNQPQHF
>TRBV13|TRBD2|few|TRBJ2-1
TGTGCCAGCAGCCAAGGCCTAGCGGTAGTAAATGAGCAGTTCTTC
CASSQGLAVVNEQFF
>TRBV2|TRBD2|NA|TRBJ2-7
TGTGCCAGCACCTCTAGCGGGGCTTTCATTTACGAGCAGTACTTC
CASTSSGAFIYEQYF
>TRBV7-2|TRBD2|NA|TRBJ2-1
TGTGCCAGCAGCCCTCAGCGGGGGGTCTACAATGAGCAGTTCTTC
CASSPQRGVYNEQFF
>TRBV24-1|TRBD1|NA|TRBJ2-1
TGTGCCACCAGTGAATACGACAGGGGGCCGCAGTTCTTC
CATSEYDRGPQFF